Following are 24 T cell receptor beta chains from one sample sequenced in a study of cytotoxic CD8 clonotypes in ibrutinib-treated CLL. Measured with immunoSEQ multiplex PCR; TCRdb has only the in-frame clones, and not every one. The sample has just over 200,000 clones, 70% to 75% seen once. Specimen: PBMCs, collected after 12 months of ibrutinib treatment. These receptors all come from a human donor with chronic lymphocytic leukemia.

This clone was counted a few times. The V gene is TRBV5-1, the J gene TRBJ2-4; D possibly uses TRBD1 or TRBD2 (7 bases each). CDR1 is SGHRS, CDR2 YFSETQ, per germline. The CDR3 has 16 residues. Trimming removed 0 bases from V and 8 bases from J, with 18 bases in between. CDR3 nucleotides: TGCGCCAGCAGCTTGGGGCAGCTCCAGGGGGGGGACATTCAGTACTTC. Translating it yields CASSLGQLQGGDIQYF.

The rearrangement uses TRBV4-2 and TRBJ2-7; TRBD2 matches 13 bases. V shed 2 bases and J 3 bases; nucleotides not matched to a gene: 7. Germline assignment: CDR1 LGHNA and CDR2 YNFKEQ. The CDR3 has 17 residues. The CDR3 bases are TGTGCCAGCAGCCAAACGGGACTAGCGGGGATCCGCTACGAGCAGTACTTC. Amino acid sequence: CASSQTGLAGIRYEQYF.

The CDR3 protein is CASSFGQGYGYTF. CDR3 DNA: TGCGCCAGCAGCTTCGGGCAGGGCTATGGCTACACCTTC. This chain joins TRBV5-1 and TRBJ1-2, with D possibly matching TRBD1 (5 bases). V dropped 2 bases and J dropped 4 bases, with 9 bases sitting between them. Germline assignment: CDR1 SGHRS and CDR2 YFSETQ. The CDR3 is 13 amino acids.

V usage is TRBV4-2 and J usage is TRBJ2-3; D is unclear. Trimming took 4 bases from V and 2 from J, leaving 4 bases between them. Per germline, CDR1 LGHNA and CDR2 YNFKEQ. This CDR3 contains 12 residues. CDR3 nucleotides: TGTGCCAGCAGCCCGGACACAGATACGCAGTATTTT. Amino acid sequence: CASSPDTDTQYF.

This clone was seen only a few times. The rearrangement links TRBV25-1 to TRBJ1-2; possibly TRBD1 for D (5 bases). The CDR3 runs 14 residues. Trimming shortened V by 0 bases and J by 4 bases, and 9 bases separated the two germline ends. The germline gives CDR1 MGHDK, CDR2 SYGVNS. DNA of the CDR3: TGTGCCAGCAGTGAATACGGGACCCGCTATGGCTACACCTTC. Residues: CASSEYGTRYGYTF.

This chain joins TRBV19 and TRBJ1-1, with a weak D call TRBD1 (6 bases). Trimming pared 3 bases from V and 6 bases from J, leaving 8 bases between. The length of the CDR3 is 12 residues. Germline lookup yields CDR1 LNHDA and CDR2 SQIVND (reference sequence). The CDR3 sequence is CASSIGGPEAFF. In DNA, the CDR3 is TGTGCCAGTAGTATCGGGGGCCCTGAAGCTTTCTTT.

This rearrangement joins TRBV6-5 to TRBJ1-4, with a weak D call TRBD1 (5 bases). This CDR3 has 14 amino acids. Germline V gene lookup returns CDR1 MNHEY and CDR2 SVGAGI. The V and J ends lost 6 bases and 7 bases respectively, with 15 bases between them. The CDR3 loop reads CASRHGGGREKLFF. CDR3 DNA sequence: TGTGCCAGCAGACACGGGGGGGGACGTGAAAAACTGTTTTTT.

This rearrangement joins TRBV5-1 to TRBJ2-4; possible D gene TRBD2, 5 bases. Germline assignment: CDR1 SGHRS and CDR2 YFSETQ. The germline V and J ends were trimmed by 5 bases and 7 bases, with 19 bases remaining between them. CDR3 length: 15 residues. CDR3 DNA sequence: TGCGCCAGCAGAAATTCGGTCGTACGGGGTAACATTCAGTACTTC. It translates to CASRNSVVRGNIQYF.

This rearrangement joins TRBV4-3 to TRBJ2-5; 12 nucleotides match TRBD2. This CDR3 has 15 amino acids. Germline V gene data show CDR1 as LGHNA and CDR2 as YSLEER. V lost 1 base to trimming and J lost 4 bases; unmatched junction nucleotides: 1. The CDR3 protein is CASSQGTSGIETQYF. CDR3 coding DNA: TGCGCCAGCAGCCAAGGGACTAGCGGGATAGAGACCCAGTACTTC.

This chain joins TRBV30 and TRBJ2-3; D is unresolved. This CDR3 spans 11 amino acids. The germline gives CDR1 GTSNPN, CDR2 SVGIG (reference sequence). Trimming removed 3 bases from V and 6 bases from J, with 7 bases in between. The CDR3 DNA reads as TGTGCCTGGAGGGCCTGGGATACGCAGTATTTT. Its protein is CAWRAWDTQYF. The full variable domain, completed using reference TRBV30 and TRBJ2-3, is SQTIHQWPATLVQPVGSPLSLECTVEGTSNPNLYWYRQAAGRGLQLLFYSVGIGQISSEVPQNLSASRPQDRQFILSSKKLLLSDSGFYLCAWRAWDTQYFGPGTRLTVL.

The CDR3 region has the DNA TGTGCCAGCAGCTTAACGTTTACCCACGCGGGCGGGGAGCTGTTTTTT. Encoded protein: CASSLTFTHAGGELFF. The chain couples TRBV7-3 to TRBJ2-2, with a tentative D call TRBD2 (5 bases). From germline, CDR1 is SGHTA and CDR2 FQGTGA. Trimming left V 0 bases short and J 7 bases short, with 15 bases between. The CDR3 loop spans 16 amino acids.

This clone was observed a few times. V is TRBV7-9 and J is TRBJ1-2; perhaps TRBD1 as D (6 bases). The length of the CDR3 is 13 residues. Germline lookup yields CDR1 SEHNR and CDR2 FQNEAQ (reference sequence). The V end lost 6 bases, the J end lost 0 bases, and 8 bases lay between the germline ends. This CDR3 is CASSRDTNYGYTF. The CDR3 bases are TGTGCCAGCAGTCGGGACACTAACTATGGCTACACCTTC. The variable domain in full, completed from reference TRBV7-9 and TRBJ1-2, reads DTGVSQNPRHKITKRGQNVTFRCDPISEHNRLYWYRQTLGQGPEFLTYFQNEAQLEKSRLLSDRFSAERPKGSFSTLEIQRTEQGDSAMYLCASSRDTNYGYTFGSGTRLTVV.

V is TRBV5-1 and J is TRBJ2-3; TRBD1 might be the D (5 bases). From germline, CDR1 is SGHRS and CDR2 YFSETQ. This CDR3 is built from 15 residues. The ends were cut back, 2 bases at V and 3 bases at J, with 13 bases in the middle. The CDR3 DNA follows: TGCGCCAGCAGCTTCCAGGGTAAGGGGACAGATACGCAGTATTTT. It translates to CASSFQGKGTDTQYF.

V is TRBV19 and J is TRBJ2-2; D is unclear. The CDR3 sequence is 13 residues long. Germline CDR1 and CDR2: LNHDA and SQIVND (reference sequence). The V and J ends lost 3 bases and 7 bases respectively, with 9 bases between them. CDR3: CASSIRFGGELFF. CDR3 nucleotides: TGTGCCAGTAGTATTAGATTCGGCGGGGAGCTGTTTTTT.

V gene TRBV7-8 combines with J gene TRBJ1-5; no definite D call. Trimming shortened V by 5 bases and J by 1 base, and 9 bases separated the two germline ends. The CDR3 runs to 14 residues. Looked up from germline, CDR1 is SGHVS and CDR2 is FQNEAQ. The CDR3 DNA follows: TGTGCCAGCAGCCCACTGGACAGCAATCAGCCCCAGCATTTT. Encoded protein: CASSPLDSNQPQHF.

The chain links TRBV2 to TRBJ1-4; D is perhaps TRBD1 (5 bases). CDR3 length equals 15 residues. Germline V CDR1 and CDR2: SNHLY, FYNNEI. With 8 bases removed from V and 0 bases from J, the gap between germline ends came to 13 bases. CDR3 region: CASQRQTATNEKLFF. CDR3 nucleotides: TGTGCCAGCCAGAGACAGACTGCAACTAATGAAAAACTGTTTTTT.

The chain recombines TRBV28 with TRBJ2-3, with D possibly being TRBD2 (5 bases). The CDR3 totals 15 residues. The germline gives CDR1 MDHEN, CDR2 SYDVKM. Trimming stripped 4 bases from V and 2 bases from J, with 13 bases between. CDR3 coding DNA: TGTGCCAGCAGTTCCGGGAAGGGCTACACAGATACGCAGTATTTT. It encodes CASSSGKGYTDTQYF.

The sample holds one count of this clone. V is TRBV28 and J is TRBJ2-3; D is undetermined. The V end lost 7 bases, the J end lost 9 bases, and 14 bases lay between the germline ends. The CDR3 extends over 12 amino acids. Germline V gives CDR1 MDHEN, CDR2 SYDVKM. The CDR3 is CASTPELRTQYF. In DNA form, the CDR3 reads TGTGCCAGCACCCCGGAGCTAAGAACGCAGTATTTT.

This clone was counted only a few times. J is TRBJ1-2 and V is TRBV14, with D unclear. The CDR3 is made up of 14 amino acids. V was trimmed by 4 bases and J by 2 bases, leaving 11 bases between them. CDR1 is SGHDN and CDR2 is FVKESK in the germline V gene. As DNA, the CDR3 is TGTGCCAGCAGCCCCCTATGGATAAACTATGGCTACACCTTC. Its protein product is CASSPLWINYGYTF.

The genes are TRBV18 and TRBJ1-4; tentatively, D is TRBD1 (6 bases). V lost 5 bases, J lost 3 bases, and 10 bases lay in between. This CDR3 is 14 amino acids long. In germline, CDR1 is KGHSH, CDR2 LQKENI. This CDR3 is CASSSGQSNEKLFF. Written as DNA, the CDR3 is TGTGCCAGCTCATCAGGACAGTCTAATGAAAAACTGTTTTTT.

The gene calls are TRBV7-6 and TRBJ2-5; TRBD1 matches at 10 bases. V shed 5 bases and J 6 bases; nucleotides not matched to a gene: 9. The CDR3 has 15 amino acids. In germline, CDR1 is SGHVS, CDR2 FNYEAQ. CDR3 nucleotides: TGTGCCAGCAGCGGGGGGACAGGGGTCCTTAAGACCCAGTACTTC. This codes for CASSGGTGVLKTQYF.

The CDR3 reads CASRELGQPQHF. In DNA form, the CDR3 reads TGTGCCAGCAGAGAGTTAGGTCAGCCCCAGCATTTT. V is TRBV2 and J is TRBJ1-5; D ambiguous. The CDR3 runs 12 residues. V was shortened by 6 bases and J by 6 bases, with 9 bases between the two germline ends. The germline CDR1 and CDR2 sequences are SNHLY and FYNNEI.

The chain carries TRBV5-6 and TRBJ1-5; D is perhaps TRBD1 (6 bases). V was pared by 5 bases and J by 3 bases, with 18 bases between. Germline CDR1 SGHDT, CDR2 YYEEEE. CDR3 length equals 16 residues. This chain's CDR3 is CASRLLGGANNQPQHF. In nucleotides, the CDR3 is TGTGCCAGCAGACTGTTAGGGGGGGCTAACAATCAGCCCCAGCATTTT.

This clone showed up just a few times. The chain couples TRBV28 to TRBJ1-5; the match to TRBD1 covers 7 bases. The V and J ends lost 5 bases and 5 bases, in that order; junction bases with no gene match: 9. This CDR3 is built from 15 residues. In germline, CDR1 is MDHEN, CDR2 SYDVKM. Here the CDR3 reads CASSPYRGGDQPQHF. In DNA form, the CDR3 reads TGTGCCAGCAGTCCCTACAGGGGCGGGGATCAGCCCCAGCATTTT.